This TCR beta chain emerged from a study of vaccination and CD4 T cells after COVID-19. Study summary: The stimulus for the cells was overlapping spike peptides derived from SARS-CoV-2, HCoV-NL63, HCoV-OC43 and HCoV-229E.

In regard to this clonotype: The antigen is unknown.

The treatment is: approximately 11-day PBMC culture with coronavirus spike peptide pools or control peptides (ViraFEST assay). Expanded clonotypes were found by TCR sequencing after peptide-pool stimulation (ViraFEST). The assay that was used to sequence DNA from cultured CD4+ T cells was the Oncomine TCR Beta short-read assay. TCRdb analysed the PCR reads with MiXCR anew, one entry per CDR3 protein. The top ten clones hold approximately 21% of a sample with about 3,900 distinct CDR3 sequences, about 19% of them seen once. Findings and caveats of the study: The median proportion of reactive clones detected only post-vaccination in convalescent patients was 85% to 90%.

The sequence came from a human donor who had recovered from COVID-19. The specimen was CD4+ T cells from blood, cultured in vitro.

The CDR3 is CASSLVLAGAYTDTQYF. As DNA, the CDR3 is TGCGCCAGCAGCTTGGTACTAGCGGGGGCCTACACAGATACGCAGTATTTT. The chain links TRBV5-1 to TRBJ2-3, with 11 bases aligning to TRBD2. V trimming: 0 bases; J trimming: 2 bases; junction bases outside the gene matches: 5. CDR3 length: 17 residues. Germline lookup yields CDR1 SGHRS and CDR2 YFSETQ.